The 10 T cell receptor beta chains below come from one sample, sequenced in a study of cytomegalovirus exposure and HLA in healthy donors. The data were produced by immunoSEQ multiplex PCR, yet TCRdb's version contains in-frame clones alone and is incomplete. Among some 150,000 clones listed, 75% to 90% were seen once. Sequenced material: PBMCs. Receptors originate from a woman aged 18-30 years in good health and CMV-seropositive.

This clone was recorded many times. This sequence joins TRBV4-1 and TRBJ2-1; 12 bases fit TRBD2. The V segment lost 1 base and the J segment 7 bases; nucleotides outside the gene matches: 11. Germline CDR1 MGHRA, CDR2 YSYEKL. The CDR3 runs 18 residues. The CDR3 DNA reads as TGCGCCAGCAGCCAAGTGGACCTGGGACTAGCGGGCCCAAATGAGCAGTTCTTC. This encodes CASSQVDLGLAGPNEQFF.

The genes are TRBV11-2 and TRBJ2-6; possibly TRBD2 for D (5 bases). From germline, CDR1 is SGHAT and CDR2 FQNNGV. Deletions cut 3 bases from V and 2 bases from J, with 14 bases between. The CDR3 totals 17 residues. The DNA of the CDR3 is TGTGCCAGCAGCTTCGGCTTCGGGGTAGCTGGGGCCAACGTCCTGACTTTC. As protein: CASSFGFGVAGANVLTF.

The J gene is TRBJ1-2, the V gene TRBV7-9; weak D call: TRBD1 (6 bases). The germline gives CDR1 SEHNR, CDR2 FQNEAQ (reference sequence). V was cut by 1 base and J by 6 bases, with 12 bases left in between. CDR3 length: 14 amino acids. The DNA of the CDR3 is TGTGCCAGCAGCTTAGGCGGACAGCAAGATGGCTACACCTTC. This encodes CASSLGGQQDGYTF.

The chain is built from TRBV19 and TRBJ1-6; possible D gene TRBD1, 6 bases. Trimming took 3 bases from V and 6 from J, leaving 9 bases between them. This CDR3 has 14 amino acids. From germline, CDR1 is LNHDA and CDR2 SQIVND (reference sequence). As DNA, the CDR3 is TGTGCCAGTAGTATTAGCAGGGGTAATTCACCCCTCCACTTT. Translated: CASSISRGNSPLHF.

The chain is built from TRBV28 and TRBJ1-1; D is unresolved. Germline CDR1 MDHEN, CDR2 SYDVKM. The CDR3 has 12 residues. Trimming removed 6 bases from V and 1 base from J, with 6 bases in between. The chain's CDR3 is CASSRGNTEAFF. The CDR3 coding sequence is TGTGCCAGCAGCCGGGGGAACACTGAAGCTTTCTTT.

This chain uses TRBV5-1 with TRBJ2-1, with 8 bases fitting TRBD2. Looked up from germline, CDR1 is SGHRS and CDR2 is YFSETQ. The ends lost 4 bases at V and 5 bases at J; junction bases unmatched: 11. This CDR3 spans 16 amino acids. CDR3: CASSLRGGHPNNEQFF. The CDR3 DNA reads as TGCGCCAGCAGCCTCCGGGGGGGCCATCCCAACAATGAGCAGTTCTTC.

V gene TRBV15 combines with J gene TRBJ2-1, with 8 bases matching TRBD2. The V gene's germline CDR1 is LNHNV and CDR2 YYDKDF (reference sequence). The CDR3 length is 17 residues. V shed 0 bases, J shed 4 bases, and the junction held 8 bases outside the gene matches. The CDR3 nucleotides are TGTGCCACCAGCAGAGAGCAGCCGGGACTAGAATACAATGAGCAGTTCTTC. The encoded protein is CATSREQPGLEYNEQFF.

J is TRBJ2-3 and V is TRBV29-1; TRBD1 matches 11 bases. This CDR3 has 13 residues. Germline V CDR1 and CDR2: SQVTM, ANQGSEA. J gave up 5 bases and V 6 bases, and 4 bases lay outside the gene matches. CDR3: CSVDRGQGDTQYF. The CDR3 coding sequence is TGCAGCGTGGACAGGGGGCAGGGAGATACGCAGTATTTT.

This chain joins TRBV28 and TRBJ2-7; no clear D. Trimming stripped 2 bases from V and 1 base from J, with 6 bases between. Germline V gene lookup returns CDR1 MDHEN and CDR2 SYDVKM. CDR3 length: 13 amino acids. Written as DNA, the CDR3 is TGTGCCAGCAGTTTAGGAGTGTCCTACGAGCAGTACTTC. Translated: CASSLGVSYEQYF. Full variable domain (missing parts from reference TRBV28 and TRBJ2-7): DVKVTQSSRYLVKRTGEKVFLECVQDMDHENMFWYRQDPGLGLRLIYFSYDVKMKEKGDIPEGYSVSREKKERFSLILESASTNQTSMYLCASSLGVSYEQYFGPGTRLTVT.

This clone has only one observation. The chain joins TRBV6-1 to TRBJ1-5; the D gene is possibly TRBD1 (5 bases). V was pared by 2 bases and J by 6 bases, with 11 bases between. Per the germline V gene, CDR1 is MNHNS and CDR2 is SASEGT. The CDR3 has 14 residues. The CDR3 sequence: CASSELGLGQPQHF. The CDR3 DNA sequence: TGTGCCAGCAGTGAATTGGGGCTCGGTCAGCCCCAGCATTTT.